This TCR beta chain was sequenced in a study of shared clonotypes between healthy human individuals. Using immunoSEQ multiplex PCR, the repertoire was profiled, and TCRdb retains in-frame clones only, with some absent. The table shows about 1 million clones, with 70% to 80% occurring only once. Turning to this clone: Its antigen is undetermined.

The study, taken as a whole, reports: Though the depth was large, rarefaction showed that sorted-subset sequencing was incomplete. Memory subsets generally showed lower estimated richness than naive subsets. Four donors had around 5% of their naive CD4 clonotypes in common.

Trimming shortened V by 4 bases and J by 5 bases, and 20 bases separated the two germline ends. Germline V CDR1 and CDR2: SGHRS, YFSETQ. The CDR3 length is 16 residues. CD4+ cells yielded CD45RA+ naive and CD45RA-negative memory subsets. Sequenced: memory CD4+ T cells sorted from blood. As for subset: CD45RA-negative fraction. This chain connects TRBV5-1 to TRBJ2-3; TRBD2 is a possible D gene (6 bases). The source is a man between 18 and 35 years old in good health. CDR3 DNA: TGCGCCAGCAGCCCGTGGCTAGCGTCCTCCGGAGATACGCAGTATTTT. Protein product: CASSPWLASSGDTQYF.